There are a few counts of the clone carrying this T cell receptor (beta chain). Its antigen is not known. This sample was taken from a study of cytomegalovirus exposure and HLA in healthy donors. The CDR3 covers 16 residues. V lost 4 bases to trimming and J lost 8 bases; unmatched junction nucleotides: 13. Germline V lookup: CDR1 MNHEY, CDR2 SMNVEV (reference sequence). Use of 60 Vbeta and 13 Jbeta primers characterized the PCR. The table came from immunoSEQ multiplex PCR; TCRdb's copy has only in-frame clones and leaves some out. The repertoire holds 150,000 to 200,000 clones, with more than 70% as singletons. Study outcomes and limitations: Later work found most CMV-associated TCR beta chains apparently HLA-restricted. Despite most TCR sequences being rare, some public TCRs occurred in many donors.

The source is a girl between 10 and 17 years old in good health and CMV-seronegative. Material: PBMCs. The chain recombines TRBV27 with TRBJ1-2; 10 nucleotides line up with TRBD1. Here the CDR3 reads CASSYQPGQGLQGYTF. The CDR3 DNA follows: TGTGCCAGCAGTTACCAACCGGGACAGGGGCTACAAGGCTACACCTTC.